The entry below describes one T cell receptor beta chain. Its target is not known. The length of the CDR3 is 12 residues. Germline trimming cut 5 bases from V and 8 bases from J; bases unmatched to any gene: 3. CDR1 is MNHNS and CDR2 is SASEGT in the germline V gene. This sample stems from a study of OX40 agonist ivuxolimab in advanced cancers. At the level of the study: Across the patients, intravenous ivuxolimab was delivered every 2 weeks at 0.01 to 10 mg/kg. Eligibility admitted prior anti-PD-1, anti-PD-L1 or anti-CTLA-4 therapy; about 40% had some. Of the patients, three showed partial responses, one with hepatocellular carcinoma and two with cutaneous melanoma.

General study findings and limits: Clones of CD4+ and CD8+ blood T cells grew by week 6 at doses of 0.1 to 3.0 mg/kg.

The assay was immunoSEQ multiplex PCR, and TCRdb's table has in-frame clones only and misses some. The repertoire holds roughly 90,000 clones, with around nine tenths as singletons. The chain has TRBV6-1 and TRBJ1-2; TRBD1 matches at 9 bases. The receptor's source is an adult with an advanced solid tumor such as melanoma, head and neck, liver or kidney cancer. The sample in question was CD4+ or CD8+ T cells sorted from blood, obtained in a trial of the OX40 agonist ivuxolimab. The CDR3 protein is CASSIQGAGYTF. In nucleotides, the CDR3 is TGTGCCAGCAGTATACAGGGGGCAGGCTACACCTTC.